The clone carrying this T cell receptor beta chain appeared a few times. Its antigen is as yet unknown. The data derive from a study of cytomegalovirus exposure and HLA in healthy donors. General observations from the study: A later analysis found most CMV-associated TCR beta chains apparently HLA-restricted.

60 Vbeta and 13 Jbeta primers were used in PCR. TCRdb keeps only in-frame clones here, not all; method: immunoSEQ multiplex PCR. The table lists about 240,000 clones, approximately 80% of them singletons. Losses at the gene ends were 4 bases for V and 0 bases for J; bases not matched to a gene: 12. The CDR3 spans 17 residues. The germline V gene has CDR1 GTSNPN and CDR2 SVGIG (reference sequence). The sample consisted of PBMCs. The rearrangement uses TRBV30 and TRBJ1-2; 9 bases map to TRBD1. This TCR was recovered from a woman aged 55-69 years in good health and CMV-seropositive. The CDR3 region has the DNA TGTGCCTGGACAGGGGGACAGGGCTCCCCTACTAACTATGGCTACACCTTC. Its translation: CAWTGGQGSPTNYGYTF.